This record looks at one TCR beta chain sequence and its context. Germline V gene sequence: CDR1 MNHNS, CDR2 SASEGT. V was clipped by 0 bases and J by 3 bases, with 12 bases between them. This CDR3 comprises 16 residues. This entry is derived from a study of blood T cell repertoires in COVID-19. At the level of the study: Material from acute and convalescent COVID-19 was sourced from the United States, Italy and Spain.

The repertoire was sequenced with immunoSEQ multiplex PCR; TCRdb's copy has only in-frame clones and lacks some. Of about 200,000 clones in the sample, 89% were seen once. This study enrolled people aged about 18 to 90 from 24 US geographic areas. In assigning cohorts, the study relied on participant-reported clinical history. The TCR originated in a woman aged 40-49 years with acute COVID-19. This rearrangement joins TRBV6-1 to TRBJ2-4; D perhaps matches TRBD2 (6 bases). Sequenced material: PBMCs or T cells enriched from blood (not recorded which). Written as DNA, the CDR3 is TGTGCCAGCAGTGAAGCGGGGGGTTTTATCAAAAACATTCAGTACTTC. This gives the protein CASSEAGGFIKNIQYF.